Shown below are 2 T cell receptor beta chains from a single sample sequenced in a study of T cell clonotyping in hematopoietic cell transplantation. Method: immunoSEQ multiplex PCR; TCRdb's copy keeps in-frame clones and lacks some. In the table there are 15,000 to 20,000 clones, around 90% of which are singletons. The sample taken for sequencing was peripheral blood mononuclear cells. Receptor source: a man aged 35-49 years in good health. Some clones in this sample may be carry-over from other donors' samples.

The J gene is TRBJ2-5, the V gene TRBV5-6; the match to TRBD1 covers 9 bases. The CDR3 is 14 amino acids. V shed 2 bases, J shed 5 bases, and the junction held 4 bases outside the gene matches. CDR1 SGHDT and CDR2 YYEEEE come from the germline V gene. Written as DNA, the CDR3 is TGTGCCAGCAGCTTTACAGGGGGCTCTGAGACCCAGTACTTC. It yields the protein CASSFTGGSETQYF. Together with reference TRBV5-6 and TRBJ2-5, the CDR3 gives the full variable domain: DAGVTQSPTHLIKTRGQQVTLRCSPKSGHDTVSWYQQALGQGPQFIFQYYEEEERQRGNFPDRFSGHQFPNYSSELNVNALLLGDSALYLCASSFTGGSETQYFGPGTRLLVL.

The chain combines TRBV19 with TRBJ2-3; possibly TRBD1 or TRBD2 for D (5 bases each). V lost 5 bases, J lost 2 bases, and 11 bases lay in between. Germline V lookup: CDR1 LNHDA, CDR2 SQIVND (reference sequence). The CDR3 totals 14 residues. The CDR3, as DNA: TGTGCCAGTAGTGTGGGACCTGACACAGATACGCAGTATTTT. Translating it yields CASSVGPDTDTQYF. Together with reference TRBV19 and TRBJ2-3, the CDR3 gives the full variable domain: DGGITQSPKYLFRKEGQNVTLSCEQNLNHDAMYWYRQDPGQGLRLIYYSQIVNDFQKGDIAEGYSVSREKKESFPLTVTSAQKNPTAFYLCASSVGPDTDTQYFGPGTRLTVL.